The 32 T cell receptor beta chains reported below all come from one sample, sequenced in a study of CD8+CD57+ T cells in acquired aplastic anemia. Profiles of TCR beta VDJ and CDR3 were generated from a genomic DNA template. A single record per CDR3 protein comes from TCRdb applying MiXCR to the reads. The sample lists fewer than 250,000 distinct CDR3 sequences, roughly half seen once, with about 7.8% in the top ten. The sequenced patients had an expansion of CD8+CD57+ cells seen by flow cytometry. Sequencing input: sorted CD4+, CD8+, or CD8+CD57+ T cells (not recorded which) from PBMCs. The receptors come from a human donor with aplastic anemia.

CDR3: CSASDSSTEAFF. In nucleotides, the CDR3 is TGCAGTGCATCAGACTCGAGCACTGAAGCTTTCTTT. The V gene is TRBV20-1, the J gene TRBJ1-1; D call uncertain. CDR1 is DFQATT and CDR2 is SNEGSKA in the germline V gene (reference sequence). Deletions cut 6 bases from V and 4 bases from J, with 12 bases between. The CDR3 covers 12 residues.

This clonotype was detected many times. The rearrangement links TRBV7-9 to TRBJ1-1; unclear D gene. Germline CDR1 SEHNR, CDR2 FQNEAQ (reference sequence). This CDR3 comprises 14 residues. Trimming shortened V by 4 bases and J by 3 bases, and 12 bases separated the two germline ends. The CDR3 loop is CASSSMGRHTEAFF. The CDR3 coding sequence is TGTGCCAGCAGCTCCATGGGGAGGCACACTGAAGCTTTCTTT.

J is TRBJ2-7 and V is TRBV7-9; TRBD2 matches at 11 bases. CDR1 is SEHNR and CDR2 is FQNEAQ in the germline V gene (reference sequence). The J segment lost 1 base and the V segment lost 6 bases, leaving 8 bases of the junction unmatched. The CDR3 contains 16 residues. Here the CDR3 reads CASSLATSGGSYEQYF. In nucleotides, the CDR3 is TGTGCCAGCAGTCTAGCAACTAGCGGGGGTTCCTACGAGCAGTACTTC. The whole variable domain, filled in from reference TRBV7-9 and TRBJ2-7, reads DTGVSQNPRHKITKRGQNVTFRCDPISEHNRLYWYRQTLGQGPEFLTYFQNEAQLEKSRLLSDRFSAERPKGSFSTLEIQRTEQGDSAMYLCASSLATSGGSYEQYFGPGTRLTVT.

In this sample, this clonotype turned up many times. The chain uses TRBV10-2 and TRBJ2-6; 7 bases map to TRBD1. The germline gives CDR1 WSHSY, CDR2 SAAADI. CDR3 length: 15 amino acids. Trimming took 3 bases from V and 2 from J; bases not matched to a gene: 1. CDR3 sequence (DNA): TGCGCCAGCAGTGAAACAGGGGCTGGGGCCAACGTCCTGACTTTC. This codes for CASSETGAGANVLTF.

This clonotype was recorded many times. The chain has TRBV10-1 and TRBJ2-1; 7 nucleotides line up with TRBD2. Germline V gives CDR1 WNHNN, CDR2 SYGVQD (reference sequence). J gave up 3 bases and V 0 bases, and 2 bases lay outside the gene matches. The CDR3 has 15 amino acids. The CDR3 is CASSESQRGYNEQFF. As DNA, the CDR3 is TGCGCCAGCAGTGAGTCCCAGCGGGGCTACAATGAGCAGTTCTTC.

This clonotype was found once. The V call is TRBV29-1, the J call TRBJ1-2; 7 bases agree with TRBD1. The CDR3 sequence is 13 residues long. V lost 4 bases to trimming and J lost 8 bases; unmatched junction nucleotides: 10. Germline-derived CDR1 and CDR2 are SQVTM and ANQGSEA. The CDR3 spells CSVVDTGARGYTF. The CDR3 DNA follows: TGCAGCGTTGTGGATACAGGGGCGCGGGGCTACACCTTC.

There are many counts of this clonotype. The chain combines TRBV2 with TRBJ2-1; 10 bases agree with TRBD2. V dropped 10 bases and J dropped 5; count of bases not matched to a gene: 11. The CDR3 totals 15 residues. Germline V CDR1 and CDR2: SNHLY, FYNNEI. The chain's CDR3 is CANVLIAGGHNEQFF. The CDR3, as DNA: TGTGCCAACGTACTGATAGCGGGGGGACACAATGAGCAGTTCTTC. The full variable domain, completed using reference TRBV2 and TRBJ2-1, is EPEVTQTPSHQVTQMGQEVILRCVPISNHLYFYWYRQILGQKVEFLVSFYNNEISEKSEIFDDQFSVERPDGSNFTLKIRSTKLEDSAMYFCANVLIAGGHNEQFFGPGTRLTVL.

This clonotype was seen more than once but under ten times. V and J are TRBV6-1 and TRBJ1-2, with TRBD1 identical over 9 bases. V lost 4 bases, J lost 5 bases, and 11 bases stayed unmatched. This CDR3 region has 16 residues. The V gene's germline CDR1 is MNHNS and CDR2 SASEGT. Written as DNA, the CDR3 is TGTGCCAGCAGTGGGGACAGGGACGGCCCACTATATGGCTACACCTTC. Amino acids: CASSGDRDGPLYGYTF.

Note on this clonotype: It may be a read error: a sequence one base away is much more abundant. The chain combines TRBV7-9 with TRBJ2-7, with D unclear. Germline CDR1 and CDR2: SEHNR and FQNEAQ (reference sequence). V was cut by 9 bases and J by 0 bases, with 12 bases left in between. This CDR3 is built from 13 residues. CDR3 coding DNA: TGTGCCAGTAAAACTGGAGACTCCTACGAGCAGTACTTC. It specifies CASKTGDSYEQYF.

This clonotype was detected many times. V usage is TRBV10-3 and J usage is TRBJ2-2, with TRBD1 matching 7 bases. The CDR3 is made up of 14 amino acids. Trimming cost V 2 bases and J 5 bases; bases outside gene matches: 2. Germline lookup yields CDR1 ENHRY and CDR2 SYGVKD. CDR3 nucleotides: TGTGCCATCAGTGAGGACAGGGAGACCGGGGAGCTGTTTTTT. Translating gives CAISEDRETGELFF.

This clonotype was recorded many times. The chain recombines TRBV15 with TRBJ2-7, with 7 bases lining up with TRBD2. The V gene end was trimmed by 3 bases and the J gene end by 4 bases; junction bases not matched to a gene: 9. CDR3 length: 15 amino acids. Germline CDR1 and CDR2: LNHNV and YYDKDF (reference sequence). The CDR3 coding sequence is TGTGCCACCAGCAGCGGTGGCGGGAGTCAGTACGAGCAGTACTTC. Its protein product is CATSSGGGSQYEQYF.

In its sample, this clonotype was seen a few times. Since a much larger clone is just one base distant, this may be a read error. The rearrangement links TRBV5-1 to TRBJ2-6; TRBD2 aligns across 7 bases. The CDR3 is made up of 17 amino acids. Germline assignment: CDR1 SGHRS and CDR2 YFSETQ. The CDR3 sequence is CASGLARTSSGANVLTF. The DNA for the CDR3 is TGCGCCAGCGGCTTAGCCAGGACTAGCTCTGGGGCCAACGTCCTGACTTTC.

Ten or more counts support this clonotype. V gene TRBV2 combines with J gene TRBJ2-7, with D possibly being TRBD1 (6 bases). Germline CDR1 and CDR2: SNHLY and FYNNEI. The CDR3 runs 12 residues. V lost 5 bases to trimming and J lost 5 bases, with 10 bases between them. The DNA for the CDR3 is TGTGCCAGCAGTACCCCAGGGGACGAGCAGTACTTC. Translation gives CASSTPGDEQYF.

The gene calls are TRBV7-9 and TRBJ2-5; D is tentatively TRBD1 or TRBD2 (5 bases each). The CDR3 is 16 residues long. Germline CDR1 is SEHNR and CDR2 is FQNEAQ (reference sequence). Trimming left V 5 bases short and J 9 bases short, with 25 bases between. The CDR3: CASSPGGGGPNQPQYF. Here the CDR3 DNA reads TGTGCCAGCAGCCCCGGCGGTGGGGGTCCGAATCAGCCCCAGTACTTC. The full variable domain, with the rest looked up from reference TRBV7-9 and TRBJ2-5, is DTGVSQNPRHKITKRGQNVTFRCDPISEHNRLYWYRQTLGQGPEFLTYFQNEAQLEKSRLLSDRFSAERPKGSFSTLEIQRTEQGDSAMYLCASSPGGGGPNQPQYFGPGTRLLVL.

This clonotype was seen ten or more times. The chain couples TRBV7-2 to TRBJ2-7, with D perhaps matching TRBD1 (6 bases). The CDR3 is 13 residues long. Per the germline V gene, CDR1 is SGHTA and CDR2 is FQGNSA. V was trimmed by 1 base and J by 2 bases, leaving 6 bases between them. CDR3 DNA sequence: TGTGCCAGCAGCTTAGACAGGGCCTACGAGCAGTACTTC. This translates into CASSLDRAYEQYF.

A few counts support this clonotype. A much bigger clone sits one base away, suggesting this may be a read error. The chain has TRBV19 and TRBJ2-5; 7 bases map to TRBD2. The germline V gene has CDR1 LNHDA and CDR2 SQIVND (reference sequence). The CDR3 spans 17 residues. CDR3 sequence: CASSPRRGGREQETQYF. The CDR3 nucleotides are TGTGCCAGTAGTCCCCGTCGGGGCGGGAGAGAACAAGAGACCCAGTATTTC.

The V call is TRBV4-2, the J call TRBJ2-7, with TRBD2 matching 7 bases. Germline V CDR1 and CDR2: LGHNA, YNFKEQ. The ends lost 0 bases at V and 0 bases at J; junction bases unmatched: 2. The CDR3 sequence is 15 residues long. This CDR3 reads CASSQERGSSYEQYF. The CDR3 region has the DNA TGTGCCAGCAGCCAAGAGCGGGGGAGCTCCTACGAGCAGTACTTC.

This clonotype was seen at least ten times. V usage is TRBV7-9 and J usage is TRBJ2-1, with TRBD2 identical over 8 bases. Germline CDR1 reads SEHNR; CDR2 reads FQNEAQ (reference sequence). V lost 1 base and J lost 4; bases outside the gene matches: 3. The CDR3 spans 15 residues. This chain's CDR3 is CASSLVGGVYNEQFF. DNA for the CDR3: TGTGCCAGCAGCTTAGTCGGGGGGGTGTACAATGAGCAGTTCTTC. The variable domain in full, with the rest retrieved from reference TRBV7-9 and TRBJ2-1, is DTGVSQNPRHKITKRGQNVTFRCDPISEHNRLYWYRQTLGQGPEFLTYFQNEAQLEKSRLLSDRFSAERPKGSFSTLEIQRTEQGDSAMYLCASSLVGGVYNEQFFGPGTRLTVL.

The rearrangement joins TRBV24-1 to TRBJ1-1; no firm D call. The CDR3 length is 12 residues. V lost 9 bases and J lost 8, with 15 bases in between. Germline CDR1 is KGHDR and CDR2 is SFDVKD. DNA of the CDR3: TGTGCCACCTCTGACGGGTTCGGAGAAGCTTTCTTT. Translation gives CATSDGFGEAFF.

Many counts were recorded for this clonotype. The chain is built from TRBV4-3 and TRBJ1-3; D gene ambiguous. The CDR3 runs 18 residues. Per the germline V gene, CDR1 is LGHNA and CDR2 is YSLEER. Trimming shortened V by 0 bases and J by 0 bases, and 15 bases separated the two germline ends. The CDR3 here is CASSQDRYSLHSGNTIYF. CDR3 in DNA: TGCGCCAGCAGCCAAGATCGTTACAGCCTCCACTCTGGAAACACCATATATTTT.

V usage is TRBV30 and J usage is TRBJ2-3, with D tentatively TRBD1 (6 bases). This CDR3 spans 13 amino acids. V was shortened by 5 bases and J by 4 bases, with 13 bases between the two germline ends. Germline V gene data show CDR1 as GTSNPN and CDR2 as SVGIG (reference sequence). The CDR3 reads CAWEGVKADTQYF. The CDR3 nucleotides are TGTGCCTGGGAGGGGGTTAAGGCAGATACGCAGTATTTT.

This clonotype appeared a few times. The CDR3 is CASSYSPGRKTQYF. The CDR3 nucleotides are TGTGCCAGCAGTTATTCCCCGGGACGGAAGACCCAGTACTTC. The chain joins TRBV6-2 or TRBV6-3 to TRBJ2-5; D assignment may be TRBD1 or TRBD2 (5 bases each). Germline V gene lookup returns CDR1 MNHEY and CDR2 SVGEGT. The CDR3 consists of 14 residues. V was clipped by 3 bases and J by 6 bases, with 14 bases between them.

The chain has TRBV7-9 and TRBJ2-5, with TRBD1 as a possible D gene (6 bases). CDR1 SEHNR and CDR2 FQNEAQ come from the germline V gene (reference sequence). The V end lost 6 bases, the J end lost 1 base, and 15 bases lay between the germline ends. The CDR3 contains 15 residues. The CDR3 sequence: CASRPPQGTQETQYF. The CDR3 DNA is TGTGCCAGCAGACCCCCCCAGGGGACCCAAGAGACCCAGTACTTC.

V is TRBV20-1 and J is TRBJ1-2, with 8 nucleotides matching TRBD1. Germline V gene sequence: CDR1 DFQATT, CDR2 SNEGSKA (reference sequence). CDR3 length: 13 amino acids. The V gene end was trimmed by 6 bases and the J gene end by 5 bases; junction bases not matched to a gene: 8. CDR3 DNA: TGCAGTGCCCCGACAGGGGACGGGTATGGCTACACCTTC. Residues: CSAPTGDGYGYTF.

Note on this clonotype: As the CDR3 is not closed by the conserved phenylalanine or tryptophan, this likely results from a read error. The rearrangement uses TRBV7-3 and TRBJ1-5; perhaps TRBD1 as D (6 bases). Trimming removed 6 bases at V and 1 base at J, with 10 bases between. There are 14 residues in the CDR3. Per the germline V gene, CDR1 is SGHTA and CDR2 is FQGTGA. The CDR3 sequence: CASRRGVSNQPQHL. CDR3 bases: TGTGCCAGCAGGAGGGGGGTGAGCAATCAGCCCCAGCATCTT.

In this sample, this clonotype turned up a few times. DNA for the CDR3: TGTGCCAGCAATTTGGGGGGCTATGGCTACACCTTC. Protein sequence: CASNLGGYGYTF. This chain connects TRBV12-3 or TRBV12-4 to TRBJ1-2, with D possibly being TRBD1 (5 bases). Trimming pared 7 bases from V and 4 bases from J, leaving 10 bases between. The CDR3 runs 12 residues.

The rearrangement joins TRBV6-2 or TRBV6-3 to TRBJ2-5; 7 positions agree with TRBD1. The CDR3 covers 13 residues. Unmatched junction bases numbered 4, after V lost 6 bases and J lost 3 bases. Germline assignment: CDR1 MNHEY and CDR2 SVGEGT. Here the CDR3 DNA reads TGTGCCAGCAGCAAAACAGGGGAAGAGACCCAGTACTTC. Translating it yields CASSKTGEETQYF.

This clonotype was picked up many times. The chain couples TRBV4-3 to TRBJ2-7; possibly TRBD1 or TRBD2 for D (7 bases each). The CDR3 is made up of 17 amino acids. Between the trimmed V and J ends, which lost 0 bases and 7 bases, there was a span of 22 bases. Germline V CDR1 and CDR2: LGHNA, YSLEER. The CDR3 DNA sequence: TGCGCCAGCAGCCAAGACCCTACGACGACAGGGCGGGGGGAGCAGTACTTC. It translates to CASSQDPTTTGRGEQYF.

This chain links TRBV7-2 with TRBJ2-5; TRBD2 matches 10 bases. The V and J ends lost 5 bases and 5 bases, in that order; junction bases with no gene match: 17. The germline V gene has CDR1 SGHTA and CDR2 FQGNSA. This CDR3 comprises 18 residues. The DNA of the CDR3 is TGTGCCAGCAGCCCACAGGGATCAGCGGGAGGGCCTTGGGAGACCCAGTACTTC. Its translation: CASSPQGSAGGPWETQYF.

About this clonotype: Given a much more abundant clone one base away, this may be a read error. The chain recombines TRBV9 with TRBJ2-2; no firm D call. With 7 bases removed from V and 6 bases from J, the gap between germline ends came to 19 bases. The CDR3 extends over 15 amino acids. The germline gives CDR1 SGDLS, CDR2 YYNGEE. CDR3 in amino acids: CASGPVLGAPGELFF. As DNA, the CDR3 is TGTGCCAGCGGCCCGGTGCTAGGAGCCCCCGGGGAGCTGTTTTTT.

The chain carries TRBV27 and TRBJ1-1; D may be TRBD1 (5 bases). The V end lost 2 bases, the J end lost 5 bases, and 12 bases lay between the germline ends. Germline loops: CDR1 MNHEY, CDR2 SMNVEV (reference sequence). There are 14 residues in the CDR3. CDR3 DNA sequence: TGTGCCAGCAGTTTAGGGGGGGGGAGGACTGAAGCTTTCTTT. Residues: CASSLGGGRTEAFF.

The genes are TRBV11-2 and TRBJ2-3, with 8 bases fitting TRBD2. Trimming cost V 5 bases and J 3 bases; bases outside gene matches: 7. There are 15 residues in the CDR3. Looked up from germline, CDR1 is SGHAT and CDR2 is FQNNGV. The CDR3 sequence: CASSVGGGRTDTQYF. For the CDR3, the DNA is TGTGCCAGCAGCGTGGGAGGCGGGAGGACAGATACGCAGTATTTT. The variable domain in full, with the rest retrieved from reference TRBV11-2 and TRBJ2-3, is EAGVAQSPRYKIIEKRQSVAFWCNPISGHATLYWYQQILGQGPKLLIQFQNNGVVDDSQLPKDRFSAERLKGVDSTLKIQPAKLEDSAVYLCASSVGGGRTDTQYFGPGTRLTVL.